Sequencing of this T cell receptor beta chain was carried out in a study of blood T cell repertoires in COVID-19. Study context: T cells, B-cell-depleted T cells, or PBMCs provided the cDNA or gDNA that served as material.

Per the original data handling: Nucleated cell counts were estimated from reference gene primer amplification. Assay used: immunoSEQ multiplex PCR; TCRdb lists only in-frame clones, some missing. D and trimming were read from the DNA, whereas the V and J calls and clone size are those reported in that table. The data contain about 420,000 clones, about 87% of them seen just once; the ten biggest clones take up less than 0.95%. The V gene end was trimmed by 3 bases and the J gene end by 2 bases; junction bases not matched to a gene: 7. This CDR3 is built from 15 residues. Germline V gene lookup returns CDR1 SNHLY and CDR2 FYNNEI.

The source is a young man with COVID-19, enrolled during active disease. The sequenced sample consisted of peripheral blood. The rearrangement links TRBV2 to TRBJ2-7; 7 bases fit TRBD1. Here the CDR3 reads CASSDRQGVTYEQYF. For the CDR3, the DNA is TGTGCCAGCAGTGACCGTCAGGGGGTAACCTACGAGCAGTACTTC.